The 17 T cell receptor beta chains given below trace back to one sample, sequenced in a study of cytomegalovirus exposure and HLA in healthy donors. With 60 Vbeta and 13 Jbeta primers, the PCR was carried out. Produced via immunoSEQ multiplex PCR; TCRdb's table is partial and in-frame only. The sample contains more than 110,000 clones, around 83% of which appear only once. The sequencing input was PBMCs. The receptors come from a man in his forties in good health and CMV-seropositive.

The chain is built from TRBV4-3 and TRBJ1-1; no clear D gene. Germline CDR1 reads LGHNA; CDR2 reads YSLEER. CDR3 length: 13 residues. Trimming took 0 bases from V and 4 from J, leaving 6 bases between them. In DNA, the CDR3 is TGCGCCAGCAGCCAAGATTCGCGCACTGAAGCTTTCTTT. Amino acid sequence: CASSQDSRTEAFF.

This clone was recorded only once. V and J are TRBV2 and TRBJ1-2; TRBD1 aligns across 8 bases. The ends lost 6 bases at V and 2 bases at J; junction bases unmatched: 5. The CDR3 has 14 amino acids. Germline V gene data show CDR1 as SNHLY and CDR2 as FYNNEI. In DNA form, the CDR3 reads TGTGCCAGCAGCCAGGGGGCAGTAAACTATGGCTACACCTTC. Translation: CASSQGAVNYGYTF.

The chain links TRBV30 to TRBJ2-7, with TRBD1 as a possible D gene (6 bases). Trimming took off 4 bases at V and 5 bases at J, with 12 bases between the two ends. Germline CDR1 is GTSNPN and CDR2 is SVGIG (reference sequence). The CDR3 is 12 residues long. The CDR3 nucleotides read TGTGCCTGGAATTACAGGGACGACGAGCAGTACTTC. This codes for CAWNYRDDEQYF.

The chain is built from TRBV5-1 and TRBJ1-5; TRBD1 is a possible D gene (5 bases). Trimming removed 4 bases at V and 0 bases at J, with 11 bases between. Germline values: CDR1 SGHRS, CDR2 YFSETQ. This CDR3 spans 15 amino acids. The CDR3 nucleotides read TGCGCCAGCAGCATAGGAGACAGTAGCAATCAGCCCCAGCATTTT. Translation: CASSIGDSSNQPQHF.

The chain links TRBV7-2 to TRBJ1-5; 7 nucleotides align to TRBD1. Germline loops: CDR1 SGHTA, CDR2 FQGNSA. Unmatched junction bases numbered 3, after V lost 5 bases and J lost 2 bases. The CDR3 spans 14 residues. Written as DNA, the CDR3 is TGTGCCAGCAGCACAGGGGTGCGCAATCAGCCCCAGCATTTT. It encodes CASSTGVRNQPQHF.

V gene TRBV4-3 combines with J gene TRBJ2-1; 11 nucleotides line up with TRBD2. CDR1 is LGHNA and CDR2 is YSLEER in the germline V gene. V shed 2 bases, J shed 2 bases, and the junction held 5 bases outside the gene matches. This CDR3 region has 17 residues. The CDR3 is CASSQRLAGWTYNEQFF. The CDR3 region has the DNA TGCGCCAGCAGCCAACGACTAGCGGGGTGGACCTACAATGAGCAGTTCTTC.

This clone was counted only a few times. The chain is built from TRBV4-2 and TRBJ2-1, with TRBD2 as a possible D gene (6 bases). The CDR3 extends over 16 amino acids. Per germline, CDR1 LGHNA and CDR2 YNFKEQ. Trimming took 0 bases from V and 9 from J, leaving 18 bases between them. The CDR3 sequence is CASSQDPPGGGGEQFF. As DNA, the CDR3 is TGTGCCAGCAGCCAAGATCCCCCCGGGGGTGGGGGTGAGCAGTTCTTC.

The chain joins TRBV7-6 to TRBJ2-2, with 7 bases identical to TRBD1. Trimming removed 1 base from V and 3 bases from J; junction bases left unmatched: 8. There are 17 residues in the CDR3. CDR1 is SGHVS, CDR2 FNYEAQ, per germline. DNA for the CDR3: TGTGCCAGCAGCTTAGTCGGGACAGATACTTACACCGGGGAGCTGTTTTTT. It yields the protein CASSLVGTDTYTGELFF.

On this clone: This sample includes further DNA sequences coding for the same CDR3. The chain uses TRBV9 and TRBJ2-7; D is perhaps TRBD2 (5 bases). Germline V gene sequence: CDR1 SGDLS, CDR2 YYNGEE. Trimming removed 0 bases at V and 4 bases at J, with 14 bases between. The CDR3 is made up of 15 amino acids. The CDR3 reads CASSVGSGELYEQYF. The CDR3 DNA follows: TGTGCCAGCAGCGTAGGGTCCGGGGAACTTTACGAGCAGTACTTC.

This chain links TRBV4-1 with TRBJ1-1, with a possible D match to TRBD1 (5 bases). Germline assignment: CDR1 MGHRA and CDR2 YSYEKL. V was clipped by 3 bases and J by 1 base, with 15 bases between them. The CDR3 loop spans 16 amino acids. Here the CDR3 DNA reads TGCGCCAGCAGCCAGGGAAGGGGATACACGAACACTGAAGCTTTCTTT. It codes for CASSQGRGYTNTEAFF.

The DNA for the CDR3 is TGTGCCAGCAGCTTCGGAGCTACCAGTAAAGAGACCCAGTACTTC. It is translated as CASSFGATSKETQYF. This chain connects TRBV5-4 to TRBJ2-5, with D unresolved. Germline V gene lookup returns CDR1 SGHNT and CDR2 YYREEE (reference sequence). This CDR3 has 15 amino acids. V was shortened by 2 bases and J by 3 bases, with 14 bases between the two germline ends.

This clone came up a few times. The V and J genes are TRBV30 and TRBJ1-6, with 10 bases identical to TRBD1. V shed 4 bases and J 3 bases; nucleotides not matched to a gene: 3. The CDR3 contains 15 residues. Germline V lookup: CDR1 GTSNPN, CDR2 SVGIG (reference sequence). CDR3 DNA sequence: TGTGCCTGGATGGGGACAGGGGACTATAATTCACCCCTCCACTTT. Amino acid sequence: CAWMGTGDYNSPLHF.

The rearrangement links TRBV6-4 to TRBJ1-6; 11 positions match TRBD1. This CDR3 is built from 15 residues. The V and J ends lost 0 bases and 9 bases, in that order; junction bases with no gene match: 1. Germline V CDR1 and CDR2: MRHNA, SNTAGT. The CDR3 DNA sequence: TGTGCCAGCAGTGACTCGGGACAGGGGGGTTCACCCCTCCACTTT. This sequence encodes CASSDSGQGGSPLHF.

The chain carries TRBV30 and TRBJ2-5; TRBD2 aligns across 7 bases. The CDR3 length is 14 residues. Trimming removed 3 bases from V and 2 bases from J; junction bases left unmatched: 6. Germline CDR1 GTSNPN, CDR2 SVGIG (reference sequence). CDR3 in DNA: TGTGCCTGGAGACGACAGCGGGGACAAGAGACCCAGTACTTC. Its translation: CAWRRQRGQETQYF.

This chain connects TRBV5-1 to TRBJ1-6, with 7 bases fitting TRBD1. Germline-derived CDR1 and CDR2 are SGHRS and YFSETQ. The CDR3 extends over 18 amino acids. V dropped 3 bases and J dropped 5; count of bases not matched to a gene: 14. This chain's CDR3 is CASSYQTRQGPDNSPLHF. In DNA form, the CDR3 reads TGCGCCAGCAGCTATCAGACTAGACAGGGCCCTGATAATTCACCCCTCCACTTT.

This clone was picked up one time. The J gene is TRBJ2-2, the V gene TRBV29-1; D gene uncertain. V lost 2 bases to trimming and J lost 6 bases, with 13 bases between them. The CDR3 sequence is 14 residues long. Germline-derived CDR1 and CDR2 are SQVTM and ANQGSEA. CDR3 in amino acids: CSVEKSVTPGELFF. The CDR3 DNA reads as TGCAGCGTTGAAAAATCCGTTACACCCGGGGAGCTGTTTTTT.

V is TRBV2 and J is TRBJ1-2, with D unclear. Per the germline V gene, CDR1 is SNHLY and CDR2 is FYNNEI. V was pared by 7 bases and J by 7 bases, with 13 bases between. The CDR3 has 12 amino acids. CDR3 bases: TGTGCCAGCACCCTGACCGGAGGTGGCTACACCTTC. Its protein product is CASTLTGGGYTF.